This record concerns one T cell receptor (beta chain) sequence. Its antigen is not known. The sample originates from a study of STAT3 mutations in large granular lymphocyte leukemia. Repertoires were generated with immunoSEQ multiplex PCR, while TCRdb's copy carries only in-frame clones and drops some. Of about 39,000 clones in the sample, about 81% were seen once. V shed 3 bases, J shed 2 bases, and the junction held 1 base outside the gene matches. The CDR3 is 13 residues long. CDR1 and CDR2 (germline): SGDLS, YYNGEE. Study-wide findings and caveats: At least one immunodominant TCR beta clonotype appeared in every T-cell large granular lymphocyte leukemia patient. Clonal expansion was inferred from samples taken at other timepoints. Differing intervals and regimens complicate linking therapy response to clone burden. A small but highly pathogenic clone may have been missed.

The clonotype originates from a human donor with T large granular lymphocyte leukemia. Some clones in this sample may be carry-over from other donors' samples. The source material was PBMCs. The gene calls are TRBV9 and TRBJ2-5, with 7 bases identical to TRBD1. In DNA, the CDR3 is TGTGCCAGCAGCGAGGGACAGCAAGAGACCCAGTACTTC. Its translation: CASSEGQQETQYF.